Presented here are 13 T cell receptor beta chains from one specimen sequenced in a study of T cell changes during pregnancy in multiple sclerosis. Assay: immunoSEQ multiplex PCR; the TCRdb copy retains only in-frame clones and omits some. The sample has 77,000 or so clones; roughly 93% are singletons. This material consisted of peripheral blood, taken in the second trimester of pregnancy. All receptors come from a female donor in good health, enrolled as a control in a pregnancy study.

The J gene is TRBJ2-1, the V gene TRBV7-3, with 12 nucleotides matching TRBD2. The CDR3 spans 16 residues. The ends lost 5 bases at V and 7 bases at J; junction bases unmatched: 9. Germline lookup yields CDR1 SGHTA and CDR2 FQGTGA. The CDR3 DNA reads TGTGCCAGCAGCCACCTAGCGGGGGGGCAGTTGAATGAGCAGTTCTTC. As protein: CASSHLAGGQLNEQFF. The full variable domain, rest sourced from reference TRBV7-3 and TRBJ2-1, is GAGVSQTPSNKVTEKGKYVELRCDPISGHTALYWYRQSLGQGPEFLIYFQGTGAADDSGLPNDRFFAVRPEGSVSTLKIQRTERGDSAVYLCASSHLAGGQLNEQFFGPGTRLTVL.

V and J are TRBV13 and TRBJ2-3, with a weak D call TRBD1 (6 bases). CDR3 size: 14 residues. Trimming removed 8 bases at V and 2 bases at J, with 14 bases between. Germline assignment: CDR1 PRHDT and CDR2 FYEKMQ (reference sequence). CDR3 residues: CASSRAGDTDTQYF. CDR3 nucleotide sequence: TGTGCCAGCTCCAGGGCAGGGGACACAGATACGCAGTATTTT.

This chain joins TRBV29-1 and TRBJ2-7; the match to TRBD2 covers 9 bases. CDR3 length: 13 amino acids. CDR1 SQVTM and CDR2 ANQGSEA come from the germline V gene. Unmatched junction bases numbered 5, after V lost 6 bases and J lost 2 bases. The CDR3 protein is CSVGGGVPYEQYF. The CDR3 DNA sequence: TGCAGCGTGGGCGGGGGGGTACCCTACGAGCAGTACTTC.

The chain is built from TRBV4-2 and TRBJ2-3, with no clear D. Trimming took 3 bases from V and 2 from J, leaving 12 bases between them. CDR3 length equals 15 residues. Germline-derived CDR1 and CDR2 are LGHNA and YNFKEQ. The chain's CDR3 is CASSQGATFTDTQYF. CDR3 sequence (DNA): TGTGCCAGCAGCCAGGGCGCTACTTTCACAGATACGCAGTATTTT.

The CDR3 here is CASTGGPTGANVLTF. CDR3 sequence (DNA): TGTGCCAGCACCGGCGGGCCAACTGGGGCCAACGTCCTGACTTTC. This chain joins TRBV27 and TRBJ2-6; possible D gene TRBD2, 5 bases. Looked up from germline, CDR1 is MNHEY and CDR2 is SMNVEV (reference sequence). Trimming stripped 7 bases from V and 2 bases from J, with 12 bases between. This CDR3 region has 15 residues.

The chain combines TRBV19 with TRBJ1-5; TRBD1 is a possible D gene (6 bases). The germline V gene has CDR1 LNHDA and CDR2 SQIVND (reference sequence). V shed 4 bases and J shed 2 bases, with 12 bases lying between them. CDR3 size: 15 residues. The CDR3 loop reads CASSTNRVGNQPQHF. Here the CDR3 DNA reads TGTGCCAGTAGTACCAACAGGGTAGGCAATCAGCCCCAGCATTTT.

This clone came up once. The genes are TRBV10-3 and TRBJ1-5; no definite D call. The germline V gene has CDR1 ENHRY and CDR2 SYGVKD. V lost 0 bases, J lost 2 bases, and 20 bases lay in between. CDR3 length: 19 amino acids. The chain's CDR3 is CAISESLSGGLPGNQPQHF. The CDR3 nucleotides read TGTGCCATCAGTGAGTCGCTCTCAGGTGGCTTACCGGGCAATCAGCCCCAGCATTTT.

This clone turned up a few times. V gene TRBV10-3 combines with J gene TRBJ1-1, with no clear D. There are 14 residues in the CDR3. Germline V gene sequence: CDR1 ENHRY, CDR2 SYGVKD. Trimming removed 2 bases from V and 1 base from J, with 8 bases in between. The CDR3, as DNA: TGTGCCATCAGTGAGACGTCAGGGAACACTGAAGCTTTCTTT. Its translation is CAISETSGNTEAFF.

The genes are TRBV29-1 and TRBJ2-1, with 7 bases matching TRBD2. The V and J ends lost 7 bases and 7 bases, in that order; junction bases with no gene match: 10. The CDR3 loop spans 13 amino acids. Germline V CDR1 and CDR2: SQVTM, ANQGSEA. Here the CDR3 DNA reads TGCAGCGCCCGCAGCGGGGCCGGGAATGAGCAGTTCTTC. The encoded protein is CSARSGAGNEQFF.

The gene calls are TRBV29-1 and TRBJ1-4, with 8 bases aligning to TRBD1. Germline V lookup: CDR1 SQVTM, CDR2 ANQGSEA. The CDR3 extends over 14 amino acids. The V segment lost 3 bases and the J segment 6 bases; nucleotides outside the gene matches: 6. The CDR3 region is CSVEGDRNDEKLFF. Here the CDR3 DNA reads TGCAGCGTTGAGGGGGACAGGAACGATGAAAAACTGTTTTTT.

The chain couples TRBV15 to TRBJ2-2; TRBD2 matches 9 bases. The junction had 7 bases not matched to a gene; V was cut back by 0 bases and J by 2 bases. Germline values: CDR1 LNHNV, CDR2 YYDKDF (reference sequence). The CDR3 is 18 residues long. The CDR3 bases are TGTGCCACCAGCAGAGATCTGGGGCGGGGGGGAAACACCGGGGAGCTGTTTTTT. Translation gives CATSRDLGRGGNTGELFF.

The chain links TRBV9 to TRBJ1-6; possibly TRBD1 for D (6 bases). This CDR3 contains 16 residues. Germline assignment: CDR1 SGDLS and CDR2 YYNGEE. V was trimmed by 4 bases and J by 0 bases, leaving 11 bases between them. CDR3 region: CASSTTGSSYNSPLHF. In nucleotides, the CDR3 is TGTGCCAGCAGCACCACAGGGAGCTCCTATAATTCACCCCTCCACTTT.

The genes are TRBV29-1 and TRBJ1-2; the match to TRBD1 covers 8 bases. Germline V CDR1 and CDR2: SQVTM, ANQGSEA. The CDR3 is made up of 16 amino acids. The trim removed 6 bases at V and 8 bases at J, leaving 20 bases unmatched. CDR3 region: CSVAPKLTGEVKGYTF. The CDR3 DNA sequence: TGCAGCGTCGCGCCTAAATTGACAGGGGAAGTTAAGGGCTACACCTTC.